The sequence of this TCR beta chain was determined in a study of T-cell memory formation after mild COVID-19 (dated by TCRdb to 2020 to 2023). Background for the entire study: TCR sequence clusters from the two donors were largely donor specific. Longitudinal TCRalpha and TCRbeta repertoire sequencing tracked T-cell clones expanding and contracting after mild COVID-19 in a couple of donors. The cohort was made up of two young adult volunteers, one female and one male, who were previously healthy.

Beyond this particular receptor, the publication reports: The second-wave clones that peaked on day 37 were not confirmed to be SARS-CoV-2 specific. Contracting CD4+ clones were located mainly in the CM and EM memory subsets, whereas CD8+ clones were found to be enriched in EMRA. Only a couple of mild cases were covered by the study, and larger cohorts that include severe cases with pre-infection samples were considered necessary. Some responding clones were detected in pre-infection memory, which suggested that pre-existing cross-reactive memory T cells had joined the SARS-CoV-2 response. Clones contracting from day 15 to 85 had balanced CD4/CD8 phenotypes, while a second wave expanding from day 15 to 37 was biased towards CD4+.

In regard to this clonotype: Which antigen it targets is not known. No base qualities exist here, and no much larger clone lies one base off it.

Relative to germline, V is 1 base shorter and J is 10 bases shorter, with 11 bases between their ends. The CDR3 holds 13 amino acids from the cysteine to the phenylalanine. Only CDR3 DNA is held: 39 bases, read in frame from base 1. Reading the germline V gene gives CDR1 SGHVS and CDR2 FQNEAQ. Sequencing was performed on an Illumina NovaSeq 6000. TCRalpha and TCRbeta cDNA libraries were built by 5'RACE with constant-segment primers, adding sample barcodes and unique molecular identifiers. Trizol reagent was used to extract RNA from every sample. Library amplification was performed in two PCR steps, and a second sample barcode and Illumina TruSeq adapters were introduced in the second step. Sequencing of libraries was performed on an Illumina NovaSeq with 2 x 150 bp paired-end reads. Processing in the source paper ran as follows. Demultiplexing of reads and collapsing into UMI-guided consensus sequences were performed with migec v1.2.7. Using mixcr v2.1.11, UMI consensuses were aligned to TRA and TRB V and J templates and then assembled into clonotypes. Expanded or contracted clonotypes were those called significant by both edgeR and NoisET, with noise models trained on biological replicates. For edgeR calls, a false discovery rate-adjusted p below 0.01 and a log2 fold-change threshold of 1 were applied. As an exploratory analysis of dynamics, max-normalized trajectories of the 1000 most abundant clonotypes were examined by PCA with hierarchical clustering. Each responding clone was given a CD4 or CD8 phenotype based on the CD4+ and CD8+ repertoires, which had been sequenced separately. The raw public reads went through TCRdb reprocessing: fastp at Q25, MiXCR clone calling, in-frame beta chains kept. Rows with one shared CDR3 protein collapse into an entry with the most common genes and DNA. Clone size and V and J calls follow TCRdb, not the original study. This sample comprises roughly 410,000 distinct CDR3 sequences, more than 20% of them detected only once. 7.5% to 10% of the sample lies in the top ten.

Ficoll-Paque density gradient centrifugation was the method used to isolate PBMCs. Here the chain combines TRBV7-8 and TRBJ2-1; tentative D gene TRBD2, with 6 bases matching. Sequencing used PBMCs or a T cell subset sorted from them (not recorded which). The TCR comes from an adult woman who had mild COVID-19 (a few samples of this study predate the infection). The sample titles of this study are shuffled in the database, so cell type and time point are left out; the donor was told from shared clones. Here is the DNA: TGTGCCAGCAGCTTAGTGGGGCTAGCGGAGCAGTTCTTC. Its protein is CASSLVGLAEQFF.